Shown below are 32 T cell receptor beta chains from a single sample sequenced in a study of blood T cell repertoires in COVID-19. The method was immunoSEQ multiplex PCR; TCRdb's version includes in-frame clones alone and lacks a portion of them. The sample holds around 330,000 clones, 89% seen once. The specimen sequenced was PBMCs or T cells enriched from blood (not recorded which). The origin of the receptors is a man in his fifties or sixties who had recovered from COVID-19.

This chain uses TRBV7-3 with TRBJ2-3; D is ambiguous. V lost 1 base to trimming and J lost 1 base, with 12 bases between them. The CDR3 covers 16 residues. CDR1 is SGHTA, CDR2 FQGTGA, per germline. As DNA, the CDR3 is TGTGCCAGCAGCTTAATGGTATCAGTACGCACAGATACGCAGTATTTT. Translation gives CASSLMVSVRTDTQYF.

The rearrangement uses TRBV13 and TRBJ2-2; perhaps TRBD2 as D (5 bases). The CDR3 has 16 amino acids. CDR1 PRHDT and CDR2 FYEKMQ come from the germline V gene (reference sequence). V shed 4 bases and J shed 2 bases, with 14 bases lying between them. CDR3 nucleotides: TGTGCCAGCAGCTCGGGATGGGAAGCTAACACCGGGGAGCTGTTTTTT. Its protein is CASSSGWEANTGELFF.

CDR3: CASSLSPREVTTGEQFF. As DNA, the CDR3 is TGCGCCAGCAGCTTGAGCCCGCGGGAGGTAACAACGGGAGAGCAGTTCTTC. The V gene is TRBV5-1, the J gene TRBJ2-1, with 8 bases identical to TRBD2. Trimming cost V 1 base and J 10 bases; bases outside gene matches: 16. The germline gives CDR1 SGHRS, CDR2 YFSETQ. The CDR3 consists of 17 residues.

The chain carries TRBV19 and TRBJ1-1; D is possibly TRBD1 (5 bases). In germline, CDR1 is LNHDA, CDR2 SQIVND (reference sequence). Trimming shortened V by 7 bases and J by 4 bases, and 10 bases separated the two germline ends. This CDR3 comprises 12 residues. CDR3: CASTWRGTEAFF. The DNA for the CDR3 is TGTGCCAGTACTTGGAGGGGCACTGAAGCTTTCTTT.

A few counts support this clone. The J gene is TRBJ1-2, the V gene TRBV19; possible D gene TRBD1, 5 bases. The CDR3 covers 12 residues. Trimming stripped 5 bases from V and 6 bases from J, with 10 bases between. Per germline, CDR1 LNHDA and CDR2 SQIVND (reference sequence). The CDR3 region is CASSPAGHGYTF. CDR3 nucleotides: TGTGCCAGTAGTCCCGCGGGGCATGGCTACACCTTC.

The rearrangement links TRBV4-1 to TRBJ2-7; the match to TRBD2 covers 10 bases. V lost 4 bases, J lost 2 bases, and 5 bases stayed unmatched. Germline CDR1 is MGHRA and CDR2 is YSYEKL. The CDR3 has 15 amino acids. This CDR3 reads CASSLGTSETYEQYF. CDR3 DNA: TGCGCCAGCAGCCTAGGGACTAGCGAAACCTACGAGCAGTACTTC.

The chain combines TRBV5-6 with TRBJ2-1; 8 bases map to TRBD2. Trimming took 4 bases from V and 2 from J; bases not matched to a gene: 11. Germline V CDR1 and CDR2: SGHDT, YYEEEE. This CDR3 is built from 17 residues. CDR3 coding DNA: TGTGCCAGCAGCCGCCCTCGGGAGGGCCTAACCTACAATGAGCAGTTCTTC. Protein product: CASSRPREGLTYNEQFF.

The chain combines TRBV4-2 with TRBJ1-5, with TRBD1 matching over 7 bases. CDR1 is LGHNA, CDR2 YNFKEQ, per germline. V trimming: 1 base; J trimming: 7 bases; junction bases outside the gene matches: 7. The CDR3 runs to 15 residues. CDR3 loop: CASSQVQGLQQPQHF. The CDR3 DNA sequence: TGTGCCAGCAGCCAAGTACAGGGGCTACAGCAGCCCCAGCATTTT.

The genes are TRBV5-8 and TRBJ2-3, with 16 bases that match TRBD2. CDR3 length equals 18 residues. The V and J ends lost 6 bases and 3 bases, in that order; junction bases with no gene match: 10. Per the germline V gene, CDR1 is SGHTS and CDR2 is YDEGEE. CDR3 in amino acids: CASTPGLAGGLYTDTQYF. The CDR3 DNA reads as TGTGCCAGCACCCCGGGACTAGCGGGAGGGCTCTATACAGATACGCAGTATTTT.

This clone was seen a single time. The CDR3 spells CASSQQVTHSPAKNIQYF. The DNA of the CDR3 is TGTGCCAGCAGCCAACAGGTTACTCATAGCCCAGCCAAAAACATTCAGTACTTC. V usage is TRBV28 and J usage is TRBJ2-4; D possibly corresponds to TRBD1 (5 bases). Germline values: CDR1 MDHEN, CDR2 SYDVKM. Trimming took off 6 bases at V and 0 bases at J, with 21 bases between the two ends. CDR3 length equals 18 residues.

The chain uses TRBV6-5 and TRBJ1-5, with 8 bases matching TRBD1. The CDR3 loop spans 14 amino acids. Trimming took 5 bases from V and 7 from J; bases not matched to a gene: 7. Germline assignment: CDR1 MNHEY and CDR2 SVGAGI. CDR3 bases: TGTGCCAGCAGTCCCCAGGGGGCAGGGCAGCCCCAGCATTTT. Translation gives CASSPQGAGQPQHF.

The V and J genes are TRBV25-1 and TRBJ1-4; D ambiguous. This CDR3 has 14 residues. Trimming cost V 9 bases and J 4 bases, with 15 bases left between them. In germline, CDR1 is MGHDK, CDR2 SYGVNS. This chain's CDR3 is CASRPNSLNEKLFF. CDR3 DNA sequence: TGTGCCAGTCGTCCGAACAGTCTTAATGAAAAACTGTTTTTT.

This clone was observed once. This chain links TRBV28 with TRBJ1-1, with D possibly being TRBD1 (6 bases). The ends were cut back, 2 bases at V and 8 bases at J, with 12 bases in the middle. CDR1 is MDHEN and CDR2 is SYDVKM in the germline V gene. This CDR3 has 13 amino acids. The CDR3, as DNA: TGTGCCAGCAGTTTAGACTCAGGGGCCGAAGCTTTCTTT. The encoded protein is CASSLDSGAEAFF.

Turning to this clone: The same CDR3 also results from other DNA sequences found in this sample. The V and J genes are TRBV5-5 and TRBJ1-6; 7 bases are a match to TRBD1. V lost 0 bases to trimming and J lost 8 bases; unmatched junction nucleotides: 2. This CDR3 contains 14 residues. CDR1 is SGHKS and CDR2 is YYEKEE in the germline V gene (reference sequence). The chain's CDR3 is CASSLVQGDSPLHF. The CDR3 bases are TGTGCCAGCAGCTTGGTTCAGGGGGATTCACCCCTCCACTTT.

This clone came up once. The chain recombines TRBV7-6 with TRBJ1-6; D may be TRBD1 (5 bases). V lost 5 bases to trimming and J lost 0 bases, with 20 bases between them. Germline V gene lookup returns CDR1 SGHVS and CDR2 FNYEAQ. The CDR3 length is 19 residues. The DNA for the CDR3 is TGTGCCAGCAGCCTATTAGCGGGCGGGGGAAGCTCCTATAATTCACCCCTCCACTTT. It is translated as CASSLLAGGGSSYNSPLHF.

This chain links TRBV9 with TRBJ1-2; the D gene is possibly TRBD1 (5 bases). Germline loops: CDR1 SGDLS, CDR2 YYNGEE. With 3 bases removed from V and 4 bases from J, the gap between germline ends came to 19 bases. The CDR3 length is 16 residues. The CDR3, as DNA: TGTGCCAGCAGCGCGGGGGACCGTACTGAGGGCTATGGCTACACCTTC. It translates to CASSAGDRTEGYGYTF.

The V gene is TRBV30, the J gene TRBJ2-1, with 13 bases lining up with TRBD2. The junction had 9 bases not matched to a gene; V was cut back by 2 bases and J by 8 bases. CDR1 and CDR2 (germline): GTSNPN, SVGIG (reference sequence). The CDR3 is 16 residues long. CDR3 amino acids: CAWSSPTSGRKDEQFF. In DNA form, the CDR3 reads TGTGCCTGGAGTTCGCCGACTAGCGGGAGGAAGGATGAGCAGTTCTTC.

The gene calls are TRBV18 and TRBJ2-7; 9 bases match TRBD2. Unmatched junction bases numbered 14, after V lost 1 base and J lost 4 bases. Germline assignment: CDR1 KGHSH and CDR2 LQKENI. The length of the CDR3 is 18 residues. The CDR3 DNA sequence: TGTGCCAGCTCACCACTGCAGACTAGCGGACTAAAAACTTACGAGCAGTACTTC. The encoded protein is CASSPLQTSGLKTYEQYF.

The rearrangement links TRBV24-1 to TRBJ2-3; TRBD2 aligns across 12 bases. Germline V gives CDR1 KGHDR, CDR2 SFDVKD. With V trimmed by 6 bases and J by 0 bases, 3 bases remained unmatched. This CDR3 contains 16 residues. The CDR3 region has the DNA TGTGCCACCAGTCCTGGACTAGCGGGAAGCACAGATACGCAGTATTTT. Amino acid sequence: CATSPGLAGSTDTQYF.

The V and J genes are TRBV28 and TRBJ1-5; the D is unclear. V lost 7 bases to trimming and J lost 3 bases, with 13 bases between them. Germline CDR1 MDHEN, CDR2 SYDVKM. The CDR3 loop spans 14 amino acids. CDR3 protein: CASIPVPYNQPQHF. CDR3 DNA sequence: TGTGCCAGCATTCCGGTCCCCTACAATCAGCCCCAGCATTTT.

J is TRBJ2-5 and V is TRBV3-1 (or the pseudogene TRBV3-2), with 12 positions matching TRBD2. The CDR3 contains 15 residues. Looked up from germline, CDR1 is LGHDT and CDR2 is YNNKEL (reference sequence). J lost 4 bases, V lost 4 bases, and 4 bases had no gene match. The DNA of the CDR3 is TGTGCCAGCAGCCGACTAGCGGGAGTTCGAGAGACCCAGTACTTC. Its protein is CASSRLAGVRETQYF.

In its sample, this clone was seen once. The CDR3 region has the DNA TGTGCCAGCAGTTTAGGGACAGGGTATCAGCCCCAGCATTTT. Amino acid sequence: CASSLGTGYQPQHF. V gene TRBV28 combines with J gene TRBJ1-5; 9 bases fit TRBD1. Germline loops: CDR1 MDHEN, CDR2 SYDVKM. The V segment lost 2 bases and the J segment 5 bases; nucleotides outside the gene matches: 1. CDR3 length equals 14 residues.

The V call is TRBV29-1, the J call TRBJ2-1; 15 positions match TRBD2. Germline V CDR1 and CDR2: SQVTM, ANQGSEA. The length of the CDR3 is 18 residues. Trimming at V came to 5 bases and at J to 8 bases, leaving 16 bases not matched to a gene. The CDR3 coding sequence is TGCAGCGTTATTCTCCCGGGACTAGCGGGAGGCCCCTGGGATGAGCAGTTCTTC. It translates to CSVILPGLAGGPWDEQFF.

The rearrangement links TRBV5-1 to TRBJ2-5; 7 positions agree with TRBD2. Trimming at V came to 4 bases and at J to 5 bases, leaving 14 bases not matched to a gene. This CDR3 comprises 16 residues. Germline assignment: CDR1 SGHRS and CDR2 YFSETQ. The CDR3 loop is CASSPLAAGRWETQYF. CDR3 nucleotide sequence: TGCGCCAGCAGCCCTTTGGCAGCGGGGCGGTGGGAGACCCAGTACTTC.

The rearrangement joins TRBV7-3 to TRBJ2-1; D ambiguous. The CDR3 has 14 residues. CDR1 is SGHTA and CDR2 is FQGTGA in the germline V gene. V shed 1 base and J shed 7 bases, with 11 bases lying between them. Written as DNA, the CDR3 is TGTGCCAGCAGCTTAATTCCCGTTAAAAATGAGCAGTTCTTC. It encodes CASSLIPVKNEQFF.

Worth noting for this clone: Other nucleotide sequences in the sample specify the same CDR3. V usage is TRBV27 and J usage is TRBJ1-2; D remains unclear. The germline V gene has CDR1 MNHEY and CDR2 SMNVEV (reference sequence). The CDR3 length is 14 residues. With 1 base removed from V and 3 bases from J, the gap between germline ends came to 9 bases. The CDR3 nucleotides are TGTGCCAGCAGTTTATTGGGAGGGCACTATGGCTACACCTTC. Its translation is CASSLLGGHYGYTF.

This rearrangement joins TRBV27 to TRBJ1-1; 12 bases map to TRBD1. Trimming at V came to 7 bases and at J to 3 bases, leaving 6 bases not matched to a gene. The germline V gene encodes CDR1 MNHEY and CDR2 SMNVEV (reference sequence). The CDR3 sequence is 15 residues long. This CDR3 is CASTSGQGAYTEAFF. The CDR3 DNA is TGTGCCAGCACCTCGGGACAGGGGGCTTACACTGAAGCTTTCTTT.

The V gene is TRBV15, the J gene TRBJ1-2; D is unclear. V lost 1 base and J lost 7, with 7 bases in between. Germline CDR1 LNHNV, CDR2 YYDKDF (reference sequence). This CDR3 has 12 residues. The CDR3 nucleotides are TGTGCCACCAGCAGAGGAGGTTTTGGCTACACCTTC. It is translated as CATSRGGFGYTF.

The V gene is TRBV19, the J gene TRBJ1-3, with D hard to call. CDR3 length: 16 residues. CDR1 and CDR2 (germline): LNHDA, SQIVND (reference sequence). The germline V and J ends were trimmed by 3 bases and 0 bases, with 12 bases remaining between them. As DNA, the CDR3 is TGTGCCAGTAGTATTTCGCGGAGACGCTCTGGAAACACCATATATTTT. This sequence encodes CASSISRRRSGNTIYF.

The DNA for the CDR3 is TGTGCCAGCAGCATATCTAGCTACGAGCAGTACTTC. This codes for CASSISSYEQYF. The chain combines TRBV7-9 with TRBJ2-7; D is undetermined. This CDR3 region has 12 residues. Trimming stripped 5 bases from V and 3 bases from J, with 8 bases between. Germline-derived CDR1 and CDR2 are SEHNR and FQNEAQ (reference sequence).

The CDR3 region is CASSFNLRASENEQFF. The CDR3 DNA reads TGTGCCAGCAGCTTTAATCTACGGGCTAGCGAGAATGAGCAGTTCTTC. The chain has TRBV5-4 and TRBJ2-1; D perhaps matches TRBD2 (6 bases). The V gene's germline CDR1 is SGHNT and CDR2 YYREEE (reference sequence). CDR3 size: 16 residues. V lost 2 bases, J lost 7 bases, and 19 bases lay in between. Looking up the rest from reference TRBV5-4 and TRBJ2-1 gives the full variable domain: ETGVTQSPTHLIKTRGQQVTLRCSSQSGHNTVSWYQQALGQGPQFIFQYYREEENGRGNFPPRFSGLQFPNYSSELNVNALELDDSALYLCASSFNLRASENEQFFGPGTRLTVL.

This chain uses TRBV14 with TRBJ2-3, with a possible D match to TRBD2 (6 bases). The CDR3 sequence is 16 residues long. The germline V gene encodes CDR1 SGHDN and CDR2 FVKESK. V was pared by 4 bases and J by 0 bases, with 14 bases between. This CDR3 is CASSRGATPSTDTQYF. CDR3 DNA: TGTGCCAGCAGCCGCGGGGCAACCCCTAGCACAGATACGCAGTATTTT.